This TCR beta chain was captured in a study of blood T cell repertoires in COVID-19. Whole-study context: There were acute and convalescent COVID-19 samples, and they came from the United States, Italy and Spain. T cells, B-cell-depleted T cells, or PBMCs supplied cDNA or gDNA.

Original handling: Amplification of reference gene primers was used by the study to estimate nucleated cell counts. The data were produced by immunoSEQ multiplex PCR, yet TCRdb's version contains in-frame clones alone and is incomplete. From that table come the V and J calls and clone size; the DNA was used to work out D and trimming. This sample carries about 72,000 clones, around 86% of them seen once, and the ten largest clones take roughly a tenth. This TCR derives from an older man with active or convalescent COVID-19. Sequenced sample: peripheral blood.

The CDR3, as DNA: TGTGCCAGCAGTCTCCTAGCGGGAGGGGTCTACGAGCAGTACTTC. As protein: CASSLLAGGVYEQYF. The chain uses TRBV28 and TRBJ2-7, with 12 bases identical to TRBD2. Germline V gene sequence: CDR1 MDHEN, CDR2 SYDVKM. The CDR3 spans 15 residues. After removal of 5 bases from V and 3 bases from J, the junction contained 5 bases not matched to a gene.